These T cell receptor beta chains were read from a single sample in a study of T cells in Graves' hyperthyroidism and ophthalmopathy. TCRdb re-derived calls from the multiplex PCR reads in MiXCR, one entry per CDR3 protein. The sample has under 400,000 distinct CDR3 sequences, roughly a fifth seen once. What was sequenced was blood. The receptor source for this set is a woman in her fifties or sixties with Graves' hyperthyroidism. Each CDR3 is given with its conserved first and last residue. D genes are given only for firm matches. Size is omitted from some rows. Given values are once, few, many or a class for expanded clones.

J: TRBJ2-1
size: many
D: -
V: TRBV9
CDR3: CASSVAFGYNEQFF
DNA: TGTGCCAGCAGCGTAGCTTTCGGCTACAATGAGCAGTTCTTC

J: TRBJ2-2
size: -
D: -
V: TRBV12-3/TRBV12-4
CDR3: CASSKGRVGTGELFF
DNA: TGTGCCAGCAGTAAAGGACGTGTTGGCACCGGGGAGCTGTTTTTT

J: TRBJ2-7
size: -
D: -
V: TRBV20-1
CDR3: CSAVLGGGYEQYF
DNA: TGCAGTGCTGTGCTAGGGGGTGGGTACGAGCAGTACTTC

J: TRBJ2-5
size: many
D: -
V: TRBV5-1
CDR3: CASSLPGAETQYF
DNA: TGCGCCAGCAGCTTGCCAGGGGCGGAGACCCAGTACTTC

J: TRBJ2-7
size: many
D: TRBD2
V: TRBV5-5
CDR3: CASSFLTSGISYEQYF
DNA: TGTGCCAGCAGCTTCCTAACTAGCGGGATTTCCTACGAGCAGTACTTC

J: TRBJ2-2
size: few
D: TRBD2
V: TRBV3-1
CDR3: CASSQRLAGGPANTGELFF
DNA: TGTGCCAGCAGCCAAAGGCTAGCGGGAGGCCCCGCGAACACCGGGGAGCTGTTTTTT

J: TRBJ1-6
size: many
D: -
V: TRBV2
CDR3: CASSEAGVTLHF
DNA: TGTGCCAGCAGTGAAGCCGGGGTCACCCTCCACTTT

J: TRBJ2-7
size: many
D: -
V: TRBV28
CDR3: CASSSSAFEQYF
DNA: TGTGCCAGCAGTTCGTCCGCCTTCGAGCAGTACTTC

J: TRBJ2-2
size: -
D: -
V: TRBV7-6
CDR3: CASSPRFTGELFF
DNA: TGTGCCAGCAGCCCCCGGTTTACCGGGGAGCTGTTTTTT

J: TRBJ2-5
size: many
D: TRBD1
V: TRBV3-1
CDR3: CASSREDRGPETQYF
DNA: TGTGCCAGCAGCCGGGAGGACAGGGGGCCAGAGACCCAGTACTTC

J: TRBJ2-7
size: many
D: TRBD2
V: TRBV12-5
CDR3: CASGTGGPGEQYF
DNA: TGTGCTAGTGGTACGGGAGGGCCGGGGGAGCAGTACTTC

J: TRBJ2-7
size: few
D: -
V: TRBV27
CDR3: CASSPQGGLSYEQYF
DNA: TGTGCCAGCAGTCCCCAAGGGGGACTTAGTTACGAGCAGTACTTC

J: TRBJ1-1
size: -
D: -
V: TRBV7-9
CDR3: CASSLDYGQKNTEAFF
DNA: TGTGCCAGCAGCTTAGATTACGGACAGAAGAACACTGAAGCTTTCTTT

J: TRBJ2-7
size: many
D: -
V: TRBV25-1
CDR3: CASSASYGELPYEQYF
DNA: TGTGCCAGCAGTGCGTCCTACGGAGAGCTGCCCTACGAGCAGTACTTC

J: TRBJ2-1
size: many
D: TRBD2
V: TRBV27
CDR3: CASSQTSGTDNEQFF
DNA: TGTGCCAGCAGTCAAACTAGCGGGACCGACAATGAGCAGTTCTTC

J: TRBJ2-1
size: many
D: TRBD2
V: TRBV2
CDR3: CASSGISGRYYHEQFF
DNA: TGTGCCAGCAGTGGTATTAGCGGGAGGTATTACCATGAGCAGTTCTTC

J: TRBJ2-7
size: many
D: TRBD1
V: TRBV20-1
CDR3: CSASPPGQGSYEQYF
DNA: TGCAGTGCTAGTCCCCCGGGACAGGGCTCCTACGAGCAGTACTTC

J: TRBJ2-1
size: many
D: TRBD2
V: TRBV11-3
CDR3: CASSEGWASGANEQFF
DNA: TGTGCCAGCAGCGAAGGCTGGGCTAGCGGAGCCAATGAGCAGTTCTTC

J: TRBJ1-6
size: -
D: -
V: TRBV7-3
CDR3: CASSSGGAGDYNSPLHF
DNA: TGTGCCAGCAGCTCAGGTGGGGCGGGGGACTATAATTCACCCCTCCACTTT

J: TRBJ2-7
size: many
D: -
V: TRBV20-1
CDR3: CSAPSDRFIEQYF
DNA: TGCAGTGCGCCATCGGACCGATTTATCGAGCAGTACTTC

J: TRBJ1-3
size: many
D: -
V: TRBV12-3/TRBV12-4
CDR3: CATTPRFSGNTIYF
DNA: TGTGCCACCACCCCCCGGTTCTCTGGAAACACCATATATTTT

J: TRBJ2-4
size: -
D: -
V: TRBV20-1
CDR3: CSARTTTGTLLAKNIQYF
DNA: TGCAGTGCTAGGACAACGACAGGGACTTTACTAGCCAAAAACATTCAGTACTTC

J: TRBJ1-2
size: few
D: -
V: TRBV6-1
CDR3: CASSEARGYYGYTF
DNA: TGTGCCAGCAGTGAAGCGCGGGGTTACTATGGCTACACCTTC

J: TRBJ2-2
size: few
D: -
V: TRBV5-1
CDR3: CASSLEGGRNTGELFF
DNA: TGCGCCAGCAGCTTGGAGGGGGGCCGAAACACCGGGGAGCTGTTTTTT

J: TRBJ2-7
size: many
D: -
V: TRBV4-2
CDR3: CASSQDVVTREQYF
DNA: TGTGCCAGCAGCCAAGACGTAGTGACACGGGAGCAGTACTTC

J: TRBJ2-3
size: -
D: -
V: TRBV20-1
CDR3: CSAPKGGTTDTQYF
DNA: TGCAGTGCACCGAAGGGGGGAACCACAGATACGCAGTATTTT

J: TRBJ1-3
size: many
D: -
V: TRBV6-1
CDR3: CASSSTLTDLGNTIYF
DNA: TGTGCCAGCAGTTCTACCCTGACAGACCTCGGAAACACCATATATTTT

J: TRBJ1-1
size: few
D: -
V: TRBV7-9
CDR3: CASSLKDSTEAFF
DNA: TGTGCCAGCAGCTTAAAGGACAGTACTGAAGCTTTCTTT

J: TRBJ1-5
size: many
D: -
V: TRBV6-1
CDR3: CASEGGKADNQPQHF
DNA: TGTGCCAGCGAGGGAGGGAAGGCGGACAATCAGCCCCAGCATTTT

J: TRBJ1-2
size: many
D: -
V: TRBV20-1
CDR3: CSAPLPDSNGYTF
DNA: TGCAGTGCTCCCCTTCCTGACAGCAATGGCTACACCTTC

J: TRBJ1-2
size: few
D: -
V: TRBV3-1
CDR3: CASSQEWGYYGYTF
DNA: TGTGCCAGCAGCCAAGAATGGGGGTACTATGGCTACACCTTC

J: TRBJ1-2
size: many
D: TRBD1
V: TRBV11-3
CDR3: CASSEGQGAGYTF
DNA: TGTGCCAGCAGCGAGGGACAGGGGGCAGGCTACACCTTC

J: TRBJ1-5
size: -
D: -
V: TRBV15
CDR3: CATRIGGGWNQPQHF
DNA: TGTGCCACCAGGATTGGGGGGGGATGGAACCAGCCCCAGCATTTT

J: TRBJ2-3
size: many
D: -
V: TRBV24-1
CDR3: CATSEWGADTQYF
DNA: TGTGCCACCAGTGAATGGGGGGCAGATACGCAGTATTTT

J: TRBJ1-4
size: few
D: -
V: TRBV7-9
CDR3: CASSLAPGISTNEKLFF
DNA: TGTGCCAGCAGCTTAGCCCCCGGGATTTCAACTAATGAAAAACTGTTTTTT

J: TRBJ1-4
size: few
D: -
V: TRBV25-1
CDR3: CASNPTGGDNEKLFF
DNA: TGTGCCAGCAACCCGACAGGAGGGGATAATGAAAAACTGTTTTTT

J: TRBJ1-2
size: many
D: -
V: TRBV2
CDR3: CASSDGLPPNGYTF
DNA: TGTGCCAGCAGTGACGGACTGCCCCCCAATGGCTACACCTTC

J: TRBJ2-2
size: many
D: TRBD1
V: TRBV5-1
CDR3: CASSTGQATGTGELFF
DNA: TGCGCCAGCAGCACGGGACAGGCGACAGGCACCGGGGAGCTGTTTTTT

J: TRBJ2-1
size: -
D: TRBD2
V: TRBV7-2
CDR3: CASSSGLAVYNEQFF
DNA: TGTGCCAGCAGCTCCGGACTAGCGGTATACAATGAGCAGTTCTTC

J: TRBJ2-5
size: -
D: TRBD2
V: TRBV6-1
CDR3: CASSTGTSGFGGYF
DNA: TGTGCCAGCAGCACCGGGACTAGCGGATTCGGGGGGTACTTC

J: TRBJ2-1
size: -
D: -
V: TRBV4-2
CDR3: CASSQVDYNEQFF
DNA: TGTGCCAGCAGCCAGGTAGACTACAATGAGCAGTTCTTC

J: TRBJ2-7
size: many
D: TRBD1
V: TRBV7-3
CDR3: CASSIGSGQGAEQYF
DNA: TGTGCCAGCAGCATCGGGTCGGGACAGGGGGCCGAGCAGTACTTC

J: TRBJ2-7
size: -
D: -
V: TRBV6-5
CDR3: CASSYYGGSTYEQYF
DNA: TGTGCCAGCAGTTACTACGGGGGTTCCACCTACGAGCAGTACTTC

J: TRBJ1-6
size: many
D: -
V: TRBV12-3/TRBV12-4
CDR3: CASSPPGSYNSPLHF
DNA: TGTGCCAGCAGTCCCCCAGGGAGTTATAATTCACCCCTCCACTTT

J: TRBJ2-1
size: -
D: -
V: TRBV2
CDR3: CASSYGQRFDNEQFF
DNA: TGTGCCAGCAGCTATGGACAGCGATTTGACAATGAGCAGTTCTTC